Below, 2 T cell receptor beta chains from the same sample are listed, as sequenced in a study of blood T cells in healthy people across ages. Primed by a sample-barcoded 5' primer and a J-beta primer mix, a second PCR proceeded for 7 to 11 cycles. TCRdb analysed the 5' RACE reads with MiXCR anew, one entry per CDR3 protein. The sample consists of about 670,000 distinct CDR3 sequences, roughly 41% of them appearing once. What was sequenced was blood. The receptors were sampled from a man of 80 years or more in good health.

This clonotype has a handful of counts. This sequence joins TRBV7-8 and TRBJ2-1; 9 bases are a match to TRBD2. Losses at the gene ends were 7 bases for V and 9 bases for J; bases not matched to a gene: 13. The CDR3 has 15 residues. Per germline, CDR1 SGHVS and CDR2 FQNEAQ. CDR3 nucleotide sequence: TGTGCCAGCACCTCGGGACTAGCAGAGGGGAGTGAGCAGTTCTTC. It yields the protein CASTSGLAEGSEQFF.

Details on this clonotype: Just one base apart from a much larger clone, this may be a read error. The chain combines TRBV10-3 with TRBJ2-4; 9 bases align to TRBD2. Germline V gene lookup returns CDR1 ENHRY and CDR2 SYGVKD. The CDR3 sequence is 16 residues long. The CDR3 loop is CAISESQREVKSIQYF. The CDR3 region has the DNA TGTGCCATCAGTGAGTCGCAGCGGGAGGTCAAAAGCATTCAGTACTTC.